The source of this TCR beta chain is a study of monozygotic twins with inflammatory bowel disease. Study observations and caveats: Twins with IBD had fewer clonotypes in common with others than healthy twins, particularly during disease activity.

Eight separate reactions for every sample produced the cDNA. TCRdb re-called the 5' RACE reads, yielding one record per CDR3 amino acid sequence without DNA. The sample has approximately 200,000 distinct CDR3 sequences. As concerns this clonotype: Its antigen is unidentified.

Germline V gene lookup returns CDR1 SGHTA and CDR2 FQGNSA. CDR3 length: 17 residues. The sequencing sample was made of blood. The gene calls are TRBV7-2 and TRBJ2-1; TCRdb calls TRBD2, which cannot be checked without DNA. The sequence derives from a human donor with ulcerative colitis or Crohn's disease, or a healthy co-twin of an affected twin (not recorded which). The CDR3 sequence: CASSPPSSGRAIDEQFF.